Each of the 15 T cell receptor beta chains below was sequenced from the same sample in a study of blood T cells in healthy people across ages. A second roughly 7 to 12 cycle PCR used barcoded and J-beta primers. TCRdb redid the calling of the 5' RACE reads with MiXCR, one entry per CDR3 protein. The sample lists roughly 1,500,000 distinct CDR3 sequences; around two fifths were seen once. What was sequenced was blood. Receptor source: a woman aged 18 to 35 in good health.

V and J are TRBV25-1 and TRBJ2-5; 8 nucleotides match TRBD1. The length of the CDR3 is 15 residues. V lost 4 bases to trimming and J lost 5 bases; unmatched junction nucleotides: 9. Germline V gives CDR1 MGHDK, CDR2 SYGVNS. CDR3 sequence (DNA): TGTGCCAGCAGTGCCCTCGGGACAGGAGGCGAGACCCAGTACTTC. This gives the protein CASSALGTGGETQYF.

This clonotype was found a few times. The CDR3 nucleotides read TGTGCCAGCAGCCAAGCTCCCTTGCCTAGTGAGCAGTTCTTC. It encodes CASSQAPLPSEQFF. The chain employs TRBV4-2 and TRBJ2-1; D uncertain. V was clipped by 1 base and J by 9 bases, with 13 bases between them. This CDR3 region has 14 residues. Germline loops: CDR1 LGHNA, CDR2 YNFKEQ.

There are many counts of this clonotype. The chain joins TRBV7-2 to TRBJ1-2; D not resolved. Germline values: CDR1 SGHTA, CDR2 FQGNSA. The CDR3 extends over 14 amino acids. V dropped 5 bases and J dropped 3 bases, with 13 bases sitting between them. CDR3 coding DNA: TGTGCCAGCAGCCCATTGGACGGGGACTATGGCTACACCTTC. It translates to CASSPLDGDYGYTF.

The CDR3 bases are TGCGCCAGCAGCTTGGAAAGCGGAATAGCCAAAAACATTCAGTACTTC. As protein: CASSLESGIAKNIQYF. This sequence joins TRBV5-1 and TRBJ2-4, with D possibly TRBD2 on 5 matching bases. Between the trimmed V and J ends, which lost 0 bases and 0 bases, there was a span of 10 bases. This CDR3 contains 16 residues. Germline CDR1 SGHRS, CDR2 YFSETQ.

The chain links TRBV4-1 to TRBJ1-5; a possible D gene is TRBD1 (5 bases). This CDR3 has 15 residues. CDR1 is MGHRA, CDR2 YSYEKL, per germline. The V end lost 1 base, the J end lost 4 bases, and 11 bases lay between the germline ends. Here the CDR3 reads CASSQVGGGNQPQHF. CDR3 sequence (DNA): TGCGCCAGCAGCCAAGTGGGCGGGGGGAATCAGCCCCAGCATTTT.

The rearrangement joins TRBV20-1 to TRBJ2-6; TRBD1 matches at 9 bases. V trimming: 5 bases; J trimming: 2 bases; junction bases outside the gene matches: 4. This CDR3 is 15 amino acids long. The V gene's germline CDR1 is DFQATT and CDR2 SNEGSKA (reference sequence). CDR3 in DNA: TGCAGTGCTGTCGGGACAGGGACTGGGGCCAACGTCCTGACTTTC. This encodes CSAVGTGTGANVLTF.

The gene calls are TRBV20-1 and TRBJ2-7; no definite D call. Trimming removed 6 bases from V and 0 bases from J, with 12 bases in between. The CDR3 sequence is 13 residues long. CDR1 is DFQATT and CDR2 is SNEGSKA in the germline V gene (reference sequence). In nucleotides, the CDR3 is TGCAGTGCATCAAAGGCAGGCTCCTACGAGCAGTACTTC. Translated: CSASKAGSYEQYF.

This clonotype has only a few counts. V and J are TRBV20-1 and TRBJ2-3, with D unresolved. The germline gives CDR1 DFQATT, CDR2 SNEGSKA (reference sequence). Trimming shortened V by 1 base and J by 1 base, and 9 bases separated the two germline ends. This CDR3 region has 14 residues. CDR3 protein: CSARVSGRTDTQYF. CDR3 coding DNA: TGCAGTGCTAGAGTATCAGGACGCACAGATACGCAGTATTTT.

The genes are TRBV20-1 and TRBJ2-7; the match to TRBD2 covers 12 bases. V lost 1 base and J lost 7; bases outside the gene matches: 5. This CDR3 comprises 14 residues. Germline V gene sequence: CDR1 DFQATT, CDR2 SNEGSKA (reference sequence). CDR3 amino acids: CSARGTSGDNEQYF. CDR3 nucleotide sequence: TGCAGTGCTAGAGGGACTAGCGGGGACAATGAGCAGTACTTC.

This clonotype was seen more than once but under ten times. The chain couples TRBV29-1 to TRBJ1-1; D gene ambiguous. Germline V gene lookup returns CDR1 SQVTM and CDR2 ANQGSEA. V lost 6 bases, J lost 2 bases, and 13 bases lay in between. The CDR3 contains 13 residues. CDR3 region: CSVSRDYNTEAFF. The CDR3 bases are TGCAGCGTCTCCAGAGACTACAACACTGAAGCTTTCTTT.

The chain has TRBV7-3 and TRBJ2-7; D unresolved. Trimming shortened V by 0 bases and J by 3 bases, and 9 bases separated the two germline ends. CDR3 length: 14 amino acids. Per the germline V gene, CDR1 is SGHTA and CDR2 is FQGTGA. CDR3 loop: CASSLTPLSYEQYF. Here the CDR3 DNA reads TGTGCCAGCAGCTTAACGCCGCTTAGCTACGAGCAGTACTTC.

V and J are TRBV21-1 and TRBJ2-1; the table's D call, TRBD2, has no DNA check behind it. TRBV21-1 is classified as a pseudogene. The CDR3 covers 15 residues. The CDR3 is CASSKPRLAGDEQFF. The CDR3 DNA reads TGTGCCAGCAGCAAACCCCGGCTAGCGGGAGATGAGCAGTTCTTC.

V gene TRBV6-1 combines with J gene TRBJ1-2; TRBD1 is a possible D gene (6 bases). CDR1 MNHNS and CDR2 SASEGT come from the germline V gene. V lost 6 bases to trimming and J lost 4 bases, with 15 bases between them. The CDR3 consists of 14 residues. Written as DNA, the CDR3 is TGTGCCAGCAGAGAGGGGGGCTGGGGCTATGGCTACACCTTC. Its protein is CASREGGWGYGYTF.

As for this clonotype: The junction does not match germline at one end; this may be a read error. The CDR3 bases are TGCAATGCTAAACAGGGGATTGTGAATACGCAGTATTTT. This translates into CNAKQGIVNTQYF. V and J are TRBV20-1 and TRBJ2-3; 7 nucleotides agree with TRBD1. The CDR3 is 13 amino acids. Germline CDR1 and CDR2: DFQATT and SNEGSKA (reference sequence).

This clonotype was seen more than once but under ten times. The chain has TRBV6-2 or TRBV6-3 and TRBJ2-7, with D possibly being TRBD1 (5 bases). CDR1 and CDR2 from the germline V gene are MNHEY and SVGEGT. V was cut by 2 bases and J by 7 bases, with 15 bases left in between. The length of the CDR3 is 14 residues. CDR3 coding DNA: TGTGCCAGCAGTTACAGGCAGGGATCGAGTGAGCAGTACTTC. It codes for CASSYRQGSSEQYF.